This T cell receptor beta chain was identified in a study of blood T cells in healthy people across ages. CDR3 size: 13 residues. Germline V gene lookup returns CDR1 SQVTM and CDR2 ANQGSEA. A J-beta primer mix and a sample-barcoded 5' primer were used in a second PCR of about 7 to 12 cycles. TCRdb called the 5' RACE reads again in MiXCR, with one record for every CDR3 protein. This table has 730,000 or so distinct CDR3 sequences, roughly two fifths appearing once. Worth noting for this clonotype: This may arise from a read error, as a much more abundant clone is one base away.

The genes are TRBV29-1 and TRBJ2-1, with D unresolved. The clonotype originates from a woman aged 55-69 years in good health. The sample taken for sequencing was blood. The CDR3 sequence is CSVVTDSCNEQFF. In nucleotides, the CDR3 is TGCAGCGTTGTGACTGACTCCTGCAATGAGCAGTTCTTC.